The subject of this entry is one TCR beta chain. Its antigen is not identified. The method was immunoSEQ multiplex PCR; TCRdb's version includes in-frame clones alone and lacks a portion of them. The sample consists of about 85,000 clones, 95% of them appearing once. This sample was taken from a study of siplizumab effects on memory and regulatory T cells. Study-level points and caveats: Alloreactive clones mapping to unstimulated subsets formed only a minor fraction.

The CDR3 length is 12 residues. Germline assignment: CDR1 SQVTM and CDR2 ANQGSEA. V was pared by 8 bases and J by 1 base, with 11 bases between. The sequenced sample consisted of CD8+ T cells sorted from blood. The clonotype comes from a human donor in good health. The chain combines TRBV29-1 with TRBJ1-1; TRBD1 might be the D (5 bases). The CDR3 region has the DNA TGCAGCCTTACCGGGGGGAACACTGAAGCTTTCTTT. It specifies CSLTGGNTEAFF. The variable domain in full, with the rest retrieved from reference TRBV29-1 and TRBJ1-1, is SAVISQKPSRDICQRGTSLTIQCQVDSQVTMMFWYRQQPGQSLTLIATANQGSEATYESGFVIDKFPISRPNLTFSTLTVSNMSPEDSSIYLCSLTGGNTEAFFGQGTRLTVV.